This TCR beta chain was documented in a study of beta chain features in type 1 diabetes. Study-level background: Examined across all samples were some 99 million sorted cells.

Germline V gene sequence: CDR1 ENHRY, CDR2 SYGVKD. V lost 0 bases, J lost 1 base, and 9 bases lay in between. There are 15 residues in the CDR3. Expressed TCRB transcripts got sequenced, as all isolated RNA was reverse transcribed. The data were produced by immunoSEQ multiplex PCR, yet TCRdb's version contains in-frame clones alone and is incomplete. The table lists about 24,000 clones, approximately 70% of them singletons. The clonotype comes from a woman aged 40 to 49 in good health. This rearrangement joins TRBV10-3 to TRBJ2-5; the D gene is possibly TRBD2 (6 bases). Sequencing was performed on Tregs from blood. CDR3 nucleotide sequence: TGTGCCATCAGTGAGTCTCGGACTATCCAAGAGACCCAGTACTTC. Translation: CAISESRTIQETQYF.